These 9 T cell receptor beta chains were sequenced from one sample in a study of early T cells in non-severe SARS-CoV-2 infection. TCRdb reprocessed the 5' RACE reads via MiXCR and lists one record per CDR3 protein. The table includes 80,000 or so distinct CDR3 sequences, roughly 13% detected once. Sequencing was carried out using whole blood. These receptors were taken from an adult who was a healthcare worker with PCR-confirmed SARS-CoV-2 infection or an uninfected control (not recorded which).

A note on this clonotype: This could be a read error, since a much larger clone is one nucleotide away. V and J are TRBV2 and TRBJ1-1, with no clear D. Germline V gene sequence: CDR1 SNHLY, CDR2 FYNNEI. Trimming stripped 4 bases from V and 5 bases from J, with 17 bases between. The CDR3 runs 15 residues. Written as DNA, the CDR3 is TGTGCCAGCAGTGGTGCGAGATCCTCGGGGACTGAAGCTTTCTTT. It codes for CASSGARSSGTEAFF. Full variable domain (rest looked up from reference TRBV2 and TRBJ1-1): EPEVTQTPSHQVTQMGQEVILRCVPISNHLYFYWYRQILGQKVEFLVSFYNNEISEKSEIFDDQFSVERPDGSNFTLKIRSTKLEDSAMYFCASSGARSSGTEAFFGQGTRLTVV.

CDR3 residues: CASSYGTSGQETQYF. For the CDR3, the DNA is TGTGCCAGCAGCTACGGGACTAGCGGCCAAGAGACCCAGTACTTC. The chain employs TRBV7-9 and TRBJ2-5; TRBD2 aligns across 11 bases. J lost 1 base, V lost 4 bases, and 2 bases had no gene match. The CDR3 length is 15 residues. Per germline, CDR1 SEHNR and CDR2 FQNEAQ (reference sequence). Drawing the rest from reference TRBV7-9 and TRBJ2-5, the complete variable domain is DTGVSQNPRHKITKRGQNVTFRCDPISEHNRLYWYRQTLGQGPEFLTYFQNEAQLEKSRLLSDRFSAERPKGSFSTLEIQRTEQGDSAMYLCASSYGTSGQETQYFGPGTRLLVL.

The chain has TRBV6-5 and TRBJ2-1; TRBD1 matches at 7 bases. CDR3 length: 14 residues. The ends lost 6 bases at V and 5 bases at J; junction bases unmatched: 7. CDR1 and CDR2 from the germline V gene are MNHEY and SVGAGI. CDR3: CASRYRGVHNEQFF. The DNA of the CDR3 is TGTGCCAGCAGATACAGGGGTGTGCACAATGAGCAGTTCTTC.

The chain employs TRBV11-2 and TRBJ2-5; 9 bases line up with TRBD2. The trim removed 3 bases at V and 1 base at J, leaving 9 bases unmatched. In germline, CDR1 is SGHAT, CDR2 FQNNGV. The length of the CDR3 is 17 residues. CDR3 sequence: CASSLGRGGAGQETQYF. For the CDR3, the DNA is TGTGCCAGCAGCTTGGGGCGGGGGGGCGCTGGCCAAGAGACCCAGTACTTC.

This clonotype was counted many times. The chain joins TRBV7-6 to TRBJ2-2; D might be TRBD1 (6 bases). V dropped 5 bases and J dropped 1 base, with 14 bases sitting between them. The germline V gene encodes CDR1 SGHVS and CDR2 FNYEAQ. CDR3 length equals 16 residues. CDR3 in amino acids: CASSTQGILNTGELFF. The CDR3 bases are TGTGCCAGCAGCACTCAGGGGATCCTGAACACCGGGGAGCTGTTTTTT. Supplemented by reference TRBV7-6 and TRBJ2-2, the full variable domain reads GAGVSQSPRYKVTKRGQDVALRCDPISGHVSLYWYRQALGQGPEFLTYFNYEAQQDKSGLPNDRFSAERPEGSISTLTIQRTEQRDSAMYRCASSTQGILNTGELFFGEGSRLTVL.

The rearrangement uses TRBV5-1 and TRBJ2-7, with D possibly TRBD1 on 5 matching bases. CDR1 and CDR2 (germline): SGHRS, YFSETQ. V was cut by 2 bases and J by 3 bases, with 9 bases left in between. The CDR3 sequence is 13 residues long. In nucleotides, the CDR3 is TGCGCCAGCAGCTTAGGGGCCAACTACGAGCAGTACTTC. Encoded protein: CASSLGANYEQYF.

The rearrangement uses TRBV7-2 and TRBJ2-2; tentative D call: TRBD2 (6 bases). Per the germline V gene, CDR1 is SGHTA and CDR2 is FQGNSA. Trimming shortened V by 5 bases and J by 4 bases, and 11 bases separated the two germline ends. CDR3 length: 14 residues. In DNA, the CDR3 is TGTGCCAGCAGCCTGACTAGATTCACCGGGGAGCTGTTTTTT. It encodes CASSLTRFTGELFF.

In this sample, this clonotype turned up a few times. CDR3 region: CASEDGGRSNYGYTF. Written as DNA, the CDR3 is TGTGCCAGTGAAGACGGGGGGCGCTCCAACTATGGCTACACCTTC. The gene calls are TRBV28 and TRBJ1-2; the D gene is possibly TRBD1 (6 bases). CDR3 length equals 15 residues. Trimming left V 9 bases short and J 2 bases short, with 19 bases between. Germline V gene lookup returns CDR1 MDHEN and CDR2 SYDVKM.

A word on this clonotype: A much larger clone differs from this one at a single base, so this may be a read error. The chain recombines TRBV7-9 with TRBJ1-2; 9 bases align to TRBD1. CDR1 and CDR2 (germline): SEHNR, FQNEAQ (reference sequence). The CDR3 has 14 amino acids. The CDR3 DNA reads as TGTGCCAGCAGCCCGGGACAGGGCTGGCCAGGCTTCACCTTC. Residues: CASSPGQGWPGFTF.